This T cell receptor (beta chain) was captured in a study of tumor-infiltrating lymphocytes in primary liver carcinoma. About the research overall: Primary liver carcinoma in the patients was surgically resected.

CDR3 length equals 12 residues. The germline V and J ends were trimmed by 3 bases and 10 bases, with 10 bases remaining between them. Per germline, CDR1 MDHEN and CDR2 SYDVKM. Points from the study as a whole: Overlap between tumor regions exceeded overlap of tumor with adjacent tissue or blood.

This clonotype was found a few times. Its antigen is still unknown. Constant-region priming of 500 to 550 ng total RNA yielded TCR beta cDNA. Libraries for TCR beta were built through three nested multiplex PCR rounds, which together made up a slightly modified ARM-PCR procedure. Amplification in the first two PCR rounds was performed using TRBV1-TRBV30 forward primers and a C-beta reverse primer for 10 cycles each. TCRdb processed the multiplex PCR reads anew with MiXCR; each CDR3 protein has one entry. The sample has fewer than 350,000 distinct CDR3 sequences, 60% to 80% seen once. Both blood RNA, taken from unsorted whole blood, and germline DNA were extracted.

The sample comprised peripheral blood. The V and J genes are TRBV28 and TRBJ2-1, with D tentatively TRBD1 (5 bases). The clonotype was recovered from a man in his forties or fifties with primary liver carcinoma and hepatitis B virus infection. Written as DNA, the CDR3 is TGTGCCAGCAGTTTCACAGGAATCGAGCAGTTCTTC. Translated: CASSFTGIEQFF.